What follows are 15 T cell receptor beta chains derived from one specimen sequenced in a study of shared clonotypes between healthy human individuals. TCRdb keeps only in-frame clones here, not all; method: immunoSEQ multiplex PCR. Among about 2 million clones listed, roughly 96% were seen once. The sample consisted of naive CD4+ T cells sorted from blood. The subset here: CD45RA+ positively selected. All receptors derive from a man younger than 35 in good health.

The gene calls are TRBV6-1 and TRBJ2-7; 8 nucleotides line up with TRBD2. V dropped 5 bases and J dropped 6; count of bases not matched to a gene: 12. The CDR3 sequence is 15 residues long. Germline values: CDR1 MNHNS, CDR2 SASEGT. CDR3 in amino acids: CASSLSGTAGGEQYF. The CDR3 nucleotides are TGTGCCAGCAGTTTATCCGGGACTGCGGGGGGCGAGCAGTACTTC.

As for this clone: This CDR3 is also generated by other DNA sequences in the sample. The V call is TRBV19, the J call TRBJ2-7; 9 nucleotides agree with TRBD2. The V gene end was trimmed by 0 bases and the J gene end by 2 bases; junction bases not matched to a gene: 2. This CDR3 region has 15 residues. Germline V lookup: CDR1 LNHDA, CDR2 SQIVND (reference sequence). The CDR3 loop reads CASSIEAGGPYEQYF. CDR3 coding DNA: TGTGCCAGTAGTATAGAAGCGGGGGGCCCCTACGAGCAGTACTTC.

J is TRBJ2-3 and V is TRBV5-1; 7 nucleotides align to TRBD2. The junction had 13 bases not matched to a gene; V was cut back by 4 bases and J by 5 bases. Germline V gives CDR1 SGHRS, CDR2 YFSETQ. CDR3 length: 16 amino acids. CDR3 region: CASSPQSSGLVDTQYF. The DNA for the CDR3 is TGCGCCAGCAGCCCACAATCTAGCGGACTAGTAGATACGCAGTATTTT.

The chain couples TRBV7-2 to TRBJ2-7; TRBD1 matches at 9 bases. The V segment lost 8 bases and the J segment 3 bases; nucleotides outside the gene matches: 8. The CDR3 is 14 residues long. Germline CDR1 and CDR2: SGHTA and FQGNSA. The CDR3: CASVKGQGLYEQYF. The CDR3 DNA sequence: TGTGCCAGCGTTAAGGGACAGGGTCTCTACGAGCAGTACTTC.

The chain has TRBV9 and TRBJ1-1, with 8 bases aligning to TRBD1. CDR1 and CDR2 (germline): SGDLS, YYNGEE. Germline trimming cut 4 bases from V and 12 bases from J; bases unmatched to any gene: 11. This CDR3 has 13 residues. This CDR3 is CASSPNQGAITFF. The CDR3 DNA reads TGTGCCAGCAGCCCAAACCAGGGGGCAATTACTTTCTTT.

Comment on this clone: At the DNA level, this CDR3 is encoded by other sequences in the same sample as well. The chain employs TRBV18 and TRBJ2-3; no clear D. CDR1 KGHSH and CDR2 LQKENI come from the germline V gene. V dropped 3 bases and J dropped 0 bases, with 10 bases sitting between them. The CDR3 covers 15 residues. For the CDR3, the DNA is TGTGCCAGCTCACCTCAGACAAGTAGCACAGATACGCAGTATTTT. It specifies CASSPQTSSTDTQYF.

The chain employs TRBV5-1 and TRBJ2-2; no clear D gene. The V gene lost 4 bases and the J gene lost 1 base, with 11 bases spanning the gap. CDR1 SGHRS and CDR2 YFSETQ come from the germline V gene. This CDR3 contains 15 residues. The CDR3: CASSPISVNTGELFF. The DNA of the CDR3 is TGCGCCAGCAGCCCGATCTCAGTGAACACCGGGGAGCTGTTTTTT.

This clone was found once. The V gene is TRBV28, the J gene TRBJ1-1; the match to TRBD1 covers 8 bases. Germline-derived CDR1 and CDR2 are MDHEN and SYDVKM. CDR3 size: 15 residues. Trimming took 5 bases from V and 4 from J; bases not matched to a gene: 9. CDR3 loop: CASSPGTGGGTEAFF. CDR3 DNA sequence: TGTGCCAGCAGTCCCGGTACAGGGGGAGGCACTGAAGCTTTCTTT.

The V gene is TRBV28, the J gene TRBJ1-6; 7 bases fit TRBD1. Germline loops: CDR1 MDHEN, CDR2 SYDVKM. J was trimmed by 0 bases and V by 6 bases; bases with no gene match: 8. CDR3 length equals 17 residues. For the CDR3, the DNA is TGTGCCAGCAGGCCGACAGGGCTCCTCTCCTATAATTCACCCCTCCACTTT. Protein: CASRPTGLLSYNSPLHF.

The CDR3 loop is CASSQDVGFDNYGYTF. CDR3 coding DNA: TGCGCCAGCAGCCAAGACGTAGGCTTCGATAACTATGGCTACACCTTC. This chain joins TRBV4-1 and TRBJ1-2; D is unresolved. The germline CDR1 and CDR2 sequences are MGHRA and YSYEKL. The V end was cut by 0 bases, the J end by 1 base, with 12 bases between. The CDR3 loop spans 16 amino acids.

About this clone itself: Within the sample, other DNA sequences also encode this same CDR3. This chain joins TRBV7-3 and TRBJ2-7; the match to TRBD2 covers 8 bases. V dropped 2 bases and J dropped 4; count of bases not matched to a gene: 4. Germline V lookup: CDR1 SGHTA, CDR2 FQGTGA. CDR3 length equals 14 residues. The CDR3 loop reads CASSLAGGSYEQYF. The CDR3, as DNA: TGTGCCAGCAGCTTAGCGGGGGGCTCTTACGAGCAGTACTTC.

The chain carries TRBV6-1 and TRBJ1-2; perhaps TRBD1 as D (5 bases). Trimming removed 6 bases from V and 4 bases from J, with 9 bases in between. The CDR3 is 12 amino acids. Germline-derived CDR1 and CDR2 are MNHNS and SASEGT. This CDR3 is CASSRDVYGYTF. CDR3 DNA sequence: TGTGCCAGCAGCAGGGATGTCTATGGCTACACCTTC.

The chain carries TRBV2 and TRBJ2-1, with a weak D call TRBD2 (5 bases). Germline-derived CDR1 and CDR2 are SNHLY and FYNNEI. CDR3 size: 14 residues. Trimming shortened V by 4 bases and J by 7 bases, and 14 bases separated the two germline ends. CDR3 amino acids: CASSARVPGNEQFF. CDR3 DNA: TGTGCCAGCAGTGCAAGAGTCCCGGGGAATGAGCAGTTCTTC.

The J gene is TRBJ2-2, the V gene TRBV5-4; TRBD2 aligns across 7 bases. There are 18 residues in the CDR3. J was trimmed by 2 bases and V by 0 bases; bases with no gene match: 10. Germline CDR1 SGHNT, CDR2 YYREEE (reference sequence). For the CDR3, the DNA is TGTGCCAGCAGCTTGGATGCTAGCGGTTCCCTTAACACCGGGGAGCTGTTTTTT. Translation gives CASSLDASGSLNTGELFF.

The chain combines TRBV7-9 with TRBJ1-2, with a tentative D call TRBD1 (6 bases). The CDR3 extends over 14 amino acids. Germline V gene sequence: CDR1 SEHNR, CDR2 FQNEAQ (reference sequence). The V gene lost 4 bases and the J gene lost 5 bases, with 14 bases spanning the gap. The CDR3 DNA sequence: TGTGCCAGCAGCTGGCCAGGGGCGGGGTATGGCTACACCTTC. Residues: CASSWPGAGYGYTF. Together with reference TRBV7-9 and TRBJ1-2, the CDR3 gives the full variable domain: DTGVSQNPRHKITKRGQNVTFRCDPISEHNRLYWYRQTLGQGPEFLTYFQNEAQLEKSRLLSDRFSAERPKGSFSTLEIQRTEQGDSAMYLCASSWPGAGYGYTFGSGTRLTVV.